This entry lists 25 T cell receptor beta chains sequenced from one sample in a study of read filtering for tumor transcriptome and immune sequencing. Molecular barcoded adaptors covering alpha/delta and beta/gamma chains were used on approximately 400 ng RNA. TCRdb independently ran MiXCR on the reads; one entry per CDR3 protein. The sample shows about 50,000 distinct CDR3 sequences, roughly a fifth of them seen only once. What was sequenced was a population of CD138-negative cells sorted from bone marrow. These receptors all come from a donor at least 40 years old with multiple myeloma.

The table lists this clonotype with many counts. The chain recombines TRBV30 with TRBJ2-7; D remains unclear. The V gene's germline CDR1 is GTSNPN and CDR2 SVGIG (reference sequence). V was trimmed by 2 bases and J by 0 bases, leaving 8 bases between them. The CDR3 covers 13 residues. Written as DNA, the CDR3 is TGTGCCTGGAGTACGGTTAGCTCCTACGAGCAGTACTTC. Translated, it gives CAWSTVSSYEQYF.

This clonotype is termed medium-sized. The chain recombines TRBV29-1 with TRBJ2-1, with 9 positions matching TRBD2. Germline CDR1 SQVTM, CDR2 ANQGSEA. This CDR3 spans 14 amino acids. The ends lost 6 bases at V and 6 bases at J; junction bases unmatched: 9. The CDR3: CSVASGILANEQFF. As DNA, the CDR3 is TGCAGCGTAGCTAGCGGGATCCTGGCCAATGAGCAGTTCTTC.

This clonotype was seen many times. This chain uses TRBV29-1 with TRBJ2-7, with 8 bases identical to TRBD2. V shed 3 bases and J 4 bases; nucleotides not matched to a gene: 5. This CDR3 spans 13 amino acids. Germline assignment: CDR1 SQVTM and CDR2 ANQGSEA. CDR3 in amino acids: CSVEGLGIYEQYF. The CDR3 DNA sequence: TGCAGCGTTGAGGGACTAGGGATTTACGAGCAGTACTTC.

This clonotype has a count of ten or more. The gene calls are TRBV29-1 and TRBJ1-2; D is possibly TRBD1 (5 bases). The CDR3 has 11 residues. V lost 5 bases to trimming and J lost 8 bases, with 12 bases between them. The germline V gene has CDR1 SQVTM and CDR2 ANQGSEA. The CDR3 DNA follows: TGCAGCGTTAGAACAGGCCAAGGCTACACCTTC. Its protein product is CSVRTGQGYTF.

This clonotype appeared many times. This clone may be a read error of a much larger clone one base away. V gene TRBV10-3 combines with J gene TRBJ2-7, with TRBD1 as a possible D gene (6 bases). The CDR3 is made up of 14 amino acids. CDR1 is ENHRY and CDR2 is SYGVKD in the germline V gene. The CDR3 loop reads CAISESGQNYEQHF. Written as DNA, the CDR3 is TGTGCCATCAGTGAGTCGGGACAAAACTACGAGCAGCACTTC.

This clonotype was seen repeatedly, ten times or more. The chain combines TRBV29-1 with TRBJ2-5; 8 bases are shared with TRBD1. The junction had 11 bases not matched to a gene; V was cut back by 0 bases and J by 5 bases. There are 16 residues in the CDR3. From germline, CDR1 is SQVTM and CDR2 ANQGSEA. CDR3 sequence reads: CSVEDLEDRVSETQYF. Written as DNA, the CDR3 is TGCAGCGTTGAAGATCTTGAGGACAGGGTTTCGGAGACCCAGTACTTC.

This clonotype was observed at least ten times. The gene calls are TRBV2 and TRBJ2-2; 7 nucleotides align to TRBD2. The CDR3 is 14 amino acids. Germline CDR1 and CDR2: SNHLY and FYNNEI. V shed 6 bases, J shed 1 base, and the junction held 2 bases outside the gene matches. Here the CDR3 DNA reads TGTGCCAGCAGGCGGGAGAGGAACACCGGGGAGCTGTTTTTT. Translating gives CASRRERNTGELFF.

The sample holds many counts of this clonotype. This rearrangement joins TRBV27 to TRBJ2-5; D is undetermined. This CDR3 contains 14 residues. Germline values: CDR1 MNHEY, CDR2 SMNVEV (reference sequence). Trimming pared 5 bases from V and 1 base from J, leaving 11 bases between. CDR3 in DNA: TGTGCCAGCAGTCCCCTGGACGGCCAAGAGACCCAGTACTTC. This gives the protein CASSPLDGQETQYF.

This clonotype showed up many times. The V gene is TRBV2, the J gene TRBJ2-5; D ambiguous. CDR3 length: 12 residues. The ends were cut back, 7 bases at V and 0 bases at J, with 6 bases in the middle. Germline V CDR1 and CDR2: SNHLY, FYNNEI. The DNA of the CDR3 is TGTGCCAGCACCCGAAACCAAGAGACCCAGTACTTC. Translation: CASTRNQETQYF. Full variable domain (remainder filled in from reference TRBV2 and TRBJ2-5): EPEVTQTPSHQVTQMGQEVILRCVPISNHLYFYWYRQILGQKVEFLVSFYNNEISEKSEIFDDQFSVERPDGSNFTLKIRSTKLEDSAMYFCASTRNQETQYFGPGTRLLVL.

Of note for this clonotype: At one of its ends the junction is not consistent with the germline gene, which may arise from a read error. The chain recombines TRBV12-3 or TRBV12-4 with TRBJ2-1, with TRBD2 identical over 7 bases. The CDR3 runs to 15 residues. The CDR3 DNA reads TGTGCCAGCAGCCGCTCGGCGGGAGCGTACAATGATCAGCTCTTC. It is translated as CASSRSAGAYNDQLF.

A remark on this clonotype: One end of the junction does not line up with germline, which may come from a read error. The V gene is TRBV5-1, the J gene TRBJ1-1; 7 bases agree with TRBD1. Germline V gives CDR1 SGHRS, CDR2 YFSETQ. This CDR3 is 15 amino acids long. The DNA for the CDR3 is TGCGCCAGCAGAGCCGGGACAGCGGGTGAGACTGAAGCTTCCTTT. It codes for CASRAGTAGETEASF.

This clonotype was picked up many times. The chain couples TRBV12-3 or TRBV12-4 to TRBJ2-3, with D maybe TRBD1 (6 bases). The CDR3 consists of 13 residues. V was clipped by 5 bases and J by 4 bases, with 10 bases between them. CDR3 bases: TGTGCCAGCAGTCCACGACAGGCAGATACGCAGTATTTT. It yields the protein CASSPRQADTQYF.

This clonotype was counted only a few times. The genes are TRBV3-1 and TRBJ2-7; D is unresolved. The CDR3 loop spans 13 amino acids. Germline V gene sequence: CDR1 LGHDT, CDR2 YNNKEL (reference sequence). V was shortened by 10 bases and J by 0 bases, with 13 bases between the two germline ends. The CDR3 here is CATADGNSYEQYF. The CDR3 DNA reads as TGTGCCACCGCGGACGGTAACTCCTACGAGCAGTACTTC.

Turning to this clonotype: With a far larger clone one base away, a read error is the likely cause. The chain has TRBV6-6 and TRBJ2-1, with 8 bases identical to TRBD2. The CDR3 extends over 13 amino acids. Germline lookup yields CDR1 MNHNY and CDR2 SVGAGI (reference sequence). V trimming: 6 bases; J trimming: 6 bases; junction bases outside the gene matches: 4. The CDR3 loop is CASRREGFNEQFF. CDR3 bases: TGTGCCAGCAGACGGGAGGGGTTCAATGAGCAGTTCTTC.

About this clonotype: Germline and junction disagree at one end, which may indicate a read error. The V and J genes are TRBV27 and TRBJ2-3; the match to TRBD2 covers 10 bases. Germline CDR1 MNHEY, CDR2 SMNVEV (reference sequence). The CDR3 runs to 14 residues. The DNA of the CDR3 is TGTGCCAGCAGTCTAGCGGGAGACACAGATACGCGGTATTTT. It yields the protein CASSLAGDTDTRYF.

This clonotype was found many times. The chain recombines TRBV2 with TRBJ1-5, with 7 bases that match TRBD1. V shed 8 bases, J shed 7 bases, and the junction held 14 bases outside the gene matches. Germline lookup yields CDR1 SNHLY and CDR2 FYNNEI. The CDR3 is 15 residues long. CDR3 bases: TGTGCCAGCGCTAGAGAGGGGGCGCCCAGGCAGCCCCAGCATTTT. It encodes CASAREGAPRQPQHF.

Of note for this clonotype: A far larger clone is one nucleotide away, so this likely arose from a read error. Since the CDR3 does not end with the conserved phenylalanine or tryptophan, this likely comes from a read error. This chain uses TRBV5-4 with TRBJ2-1, with D perhaps given as TRBD1 or TRBD2 (5 bases each). Germline-derived CDR1 and CDR2 are SGHNT and YYREEE (reference sequence). CDR3 size: 13 residues. V was shortened by 4 bases and J by 7 bases, with 12 bases between the two germline ends. The CDR3: CASSLVGENEQFS. The DNA of the CDR3 is TGTGCCAGCAGCCTTGTGGGGGAAAATGAGCAGTTCTCC.

This clonotype occurred many times. The chain is built from TRBV11-1 and TRBJ2-1; TRBD2 matches 10 bases. The germline V gene has CDR1 SGHAT and CDR2 FQDESV (reference sequence). The CDR3 is 17 amino acids. J lost 7 bases, V lost 7 bases, and 16 bases had no gene match. The chain's CDR3 is CASTPPLSSGRLNEQFF. The CDR3 DNA sequence: TGTGCCAGCACCCCGCCCCTTTCTAGCGGGAGATTAAATGAGCAGTTCTTC. The entire variable domain, with the rest obtained from reference TRBV11-1 and TRBJ2-1, is as follows: EAEVAQSPRYKITEKSQAVAFWCDPISGHATLYWYRQILGQGPELLVQFQDESVVDDSQLPKDRFSAERLKGVDSTLKIQPAELGDSAMYLCASTPPLSSGRLNEQFFGPGTRLTVL.

This clonotype was seen many times. The V gene is TRBV5-1, the J gene TRBJ1-4, with D perhaps TRBD1 (6 bases). Germline V gene data show CDR1 as SGHRS and CDR2 as YFSETQ. The ends were cut back, 0 bases at V and 3 bases at J, with 9 bases in the middle. The CDR3 loop spans 15 amino acids. CDR3 sequence (DNA): TGCGCCAGCAGCTTGGAAGGGGGGTCTAATGAAAAACTGTTTTTT. It encodes CASSLEGGSNEKLFF.

This clonotype appeared many times. The genes are TRBV5-1 and TRBJ2-3, with a tentative D call TRBD2 (5 bases). CDR3 length equals 13 residues. V lost 0 bases and J lost 4, with 6 bases in between. Per the germline V gene, CDR1 is SGHRS and CDR2 is YFSETQ. The CDR3 DNA reads TGCGCCAGCAGCTTGGCCGGGGCAGATACGCAGTATTTT. Its protein is CASSLAGADTQYF. The full variable domain, completed using reference TRBV5-1 and TRBJ2-3, is KAGVTQTPRYLIKTRGQQVTLSCSPISGHRSVSWYQQTPGQGLQFLFEYFSETQRNKGNFPGRFSGRQFSNSRSEMNVSTLELGDSALYLCASSLAGADTQYFGPGTRLTVL.

There are many counts of this clonotype. V gene TRBV29-1 combines with J gene TRBJ1-1; D not resolved. Germline CDR1 reads SQVTM; CDR2 reads ANQGSEA. Deletions cut 8 bases from V and 1 base from J, with 8 bases between. The CDR3 runs 11 residues. The CDR3 region is CSQGRNTEAFF. The CDR3, as DNA: TGCAGCCAAGGGCGGAACACTGAAGCTTTCTTT. Filled out from reference TRBV29-1 and TRBJ1-1, the complete variable domain reads SAVISQKPSRDICQRGTSLTIQCQVDSQVTMMFWYRQQPGQSLTLIATANQGSEATYESGFVIDKFPISRPNLTFSTLTVSNMSPEDSSIYLCSQGRNTEAFFGQGTRLTVV.

This chain connects TRBV20-1 to TRBJ1-4; D is possibly TRBD1 (6 bases). V lost 7 bases to trimming and J lost 4 bases, with 10 bases between them. Germline CDR1 DFQATT, CDR2 SNEGSKA (reference sequence). The length of the CDR3 is 12 residues. This chain's CDR3 is CSGRGDNEKLFF. The CDR3 DNA sequence: TGCAGTGGAAGGGGGGATAATGAAAAACTGTTTTTT.

This sequence joins TRBV4-3 and TRBJ1-5; D gene uncertain. The V and J ends lost 0 bases and 0 bases respectively, with 6 bases between them. Germline-derived CDR1 and CDR2 are LGHNA and YSLEER. This CDR3 is 15 amino acids long. The CDR3 here is CASSQERFSNQPQHF. The CDR3 region has the DNA TGCGCCAGCAGCCAAGAACGGTTTAGCAATCAGCCCCAGCATTTT.

This clonotype occurred many times. A read error is possible here, since a much larger clone lies one base away. This chain links TRBV12-3 or TRBV12-4 with TRBJ2-2, with D perhaps matching TRBD1 (6 bases). The CDR3 has 13 residues. V was trimmed by 10 bases and J by 2 bases, leaving 11 bases between them. CDR3 in amino acids: CATAGANTGELFF. CDR3 DNA sequence: TGTGCCACCGCAGGGGCTAACACCGGGGAGCTGTTTTTT.

In its sample, this clonotype was seen many times. The chain combines TRBV7-9 with TRBJ1-1, with D tentatively TRBD1 (5 bases). Trimming shortened V by 1 base and J by 2 bases, and 11 bases separated the two germline ends. The CDR3 sequence is 15 residues long. Germline loops: CDR1 SEHNR, CDR2 FQNEAQ (reference sequence). CDR3 loop: CASSLVDRENTEAFF. The CDR3 DNA is TGTGCCAGCAGCTTAGTAGACAGAGAAAACACTGAAGCTTTCTTT.